A selection of T cell receptor beta chains follows, all from one sample in a study of cytomegalovirus exposure and HLA in healthy donors. The protocol was immunoSEQ multiplex PCR, while the TCRdb copy is restricted to in-frame clones and leaves out a portion. The table includes about 260,000 clones, 84% detected once. Sequenced sample: PBMCs. The receptors shown here come from a woman in her forties in good health and CMV-seropositive. Both conserved end residues are part of each CDR3. A D gene is named only where the DNA matches it firmly. Size values are once, few and many counts, or a class for expanded clones, and some rows have none.

TRBD1	TRBV30	.	TRBJ2-7	TGTGCCTGGAGTTCTCCCTACAGGGGGCCTCGCGACGAGCAGTACTTC	CAWSSPYRGPRDEQYF
TRBD1	TRBV4-1	.	TRBJ2-5	TGCGCCAGCAGCCGGAACCAAGGGACAGGGCAAGAGACCCAGTACTTC	CASSRNQGTGQETQYF
TRBD2	TRBV30	once	TRBJ2-7	TGTGCCTGGAGACAGGGACTAGCGGAATCCTACGAGCAGTACTTC	CAWRQGLAESYEQYF
TRBD2	TRBV5-1	.	TRBJ2-7	TGCGCCAGCAGCTCCGGGACTAGCGGGGGCCCCTACGAGCAGTACTTC	CASSSGTSGGPYEQYF
.	TRBV27	.	TRBJ2-3	TGTGCCAGCAGTCCCCCCCCCTCTAGCACAGATACGCAGTATTTT	CASSPPPSSTDTQYF
TRBD2	TRBV4-2	once	TRBJ2-7	TGTGCCAGCAGCCAAGATCGAAGCGGGAGTGGCGACGAGCAGTACTTC	CASSQDRSGSGDEQYF
TRBD1	TRBV19	.	TRBJ1-3	TGTGCCAGTAGTCGTAAACAGGGGGCGTCTGGAAACACCATATATTTT	CASSRKQGASGNTIYF
.	TRBV2	.	TRBJ1-5	TGTGCCAGCAGACCCCAGGACACAGGAAATCAGCCCCAGCATTTT	CASRPQDTGNQPQHF
.	TRBV4-3	.	TRBJ2-1	TGCGCCAGCAGCCAAGGAGTATCTGTTAGCGACCCTCCCCATGAGCAGTTCTTC	CASSQGVSVSDPPHEQFF
TRBD2	TRBV28	.	TRBJ2-1	TGTGCCAGCAGTTTCATGACTAGCGGGCTCAATGAGCAGTTCTTC	CASSFMTSGLNEQFF
TRBD1	TRBV2	.	TRBJ1-1	TGTGCCAGCAGTACGAACAGGGGGGGAAACACTGAAGCTTTCTTT	CASSTNRGGNTEAFF
TRBD2	TRBV2	.	TRBJ2-2	TGTGCCAGCCTAGCGGAGTCGAACACCGGGGAGCTGTTTTTT	CASLAESNTGELFF
.	TRBV5-1	.	TRBJ1-2	TGCGCCAGCAGCCCCGGACAGAACTATGGCTACACCTTC	CASSPGQNYGYTF
TRBD1	TRBV19	.	TRBJ1-5	TGTGCCAGTAGTATTCACGAGGGGGCTTTGAGCAATCAGCCCCAGCATTTT	CASSIHEGALSNQPQHF
.	TRBV6-1	few	TRBJ1-5	TGTGCCAGCAGTGGAAACAGGGATAGCAATCAGCCCCAGCATTTT	CASSGNRDSNQPQHF
TRBD2	TRBV10-3	few	TRBJ2-7	TGTGCCATCAGTGAGAGCACAGGAGGGACTAGCGGGACCTACGAGCAGTACTTC	CAISESTGGTSGTYEQYF
.	TRBV21-1	.	TRBJ1-2	TGTGCCAGCAGCACCCTCCCCCAGGGGGTTAGTAACTATGGCTACACCTTC	CASSTLPQGVSNYGYTF
.	TRBV7-9	.	TRBJ2-7	TGTGCCAGCAGCTTAGAACTTAACGAGCAGTACTTC	CASSLELNEQYF
TRBD2	TRBV7-3	.	TRBJ2-3	TGTGCCAGCAGGGAGGGGTTAGCGGGGTCCACAGATACGCAGTATTTT	CASREGLAGSTDTQYF
.	TRBV7-9	.	TRBJ2-2	TGTGCCAGCAGCCCAGACAGGCCCACCGGGGAGCTGTTTTTT	CASSPDRPTGELFF
TRBD2	TRBV5-1	few	TRBJ2-7	TGCGCCAGCAGCTTGGCTGCTAGCGGGAGGGACGAGCAGTACTTC	CASSLAASGRDEQYF
.	TRBV25-1	.	TRBJ1-1	TGTGCCAGCAGTGAAGGGCGCACTGAAGCTTTCTTT	CASSEGRTEAFF
TRBD1	TRBV10-3	.	TRBJ1-2	TGTGCCATCAGTGAGGCTAGACAGGGGACCTATGGCTACACCTTC	CAISEARQGTYGYTF
.	TRBV27	.	TRBJ2-1	TGTGCCAGCAACAACGTGGGACTCCTTTACAATGAGCAGTTCTTC	CASNNVGLLYNEQFF
.	TRBV2	few	TRBJ1-1	TGTGCCAGCAGTGAACGGGAGAACACTGAAGCTTTCTTT	CASSERENTEAFF
.	TRBV29-1	.	TRBJ1-4	TGCAGCATTCACCACGGGACTCAGGGTGAAAAACTGTTTTTT	CSIHHGTQGEKLFF
.	TRBV25-1	.	TRBJ1-6	TGTGCCAGCAGTCCCGGGAAGTATAATTCACCCCTCCACTTT	CASSPGKYNSPLHF
TRBD1	TRBV7-9	.	TRBJ2-2	TGTGCCAGCAGTGGTACAGGGGGCTCCGGGGAGCTGTTTTTT	CASSGTGGSGELFF
TRBD1	TRBV7-9	.	TRBJ1-5	TGTGCCAGCAGCCCACAGGGGGGGAGGAATCAGCCCCAGCATTTT	CASSPQGGRNQPQHF
TRBD2	TRBV6-5	.	TRBJ2-7	TGTGCCAGCAGTTACGGGCGGGAGCCCTACGAGCAGTACTTC	CASSYGREPYEQYF
TRBD1	TRBV5-6	.	TRBJ1-5	TGTGCCAGCAGCCGGACAGGGGACGGTCAGCCCCAGCATTTT	CASSRTGDGQPQHF
.	TRBV7-2	.	TRBJ2-7	TGTGCCAGCGCCCTCGACTCTATATCATCCTACGAGCAGTACTTC	CASALDSISSYEQYF
.	TRBV18	once	TRBJ1-6	TGTGCCAGCTCACCCAGGACAGAAATTAATTCACCCCTCCACTTT	CASSPRTEINSPLHF
.	TRBV6-1	.	TRBJ1-3	TGTGCCAGCAGTGGAGGGAGCTTAGGACCTGGAAACACCATATATTTT	CASSGGSLGPGNTIYF
.	TRBV7-8	.	TRBJ1-1	TGTGCCAGCAGCTTTCGGGGTTTTGGCACTGAAGCTTTCTTT	CASSFRGFGTEAFF
.	TRBV27	.	TRBJ2-7	TGTGCCAGCAGTTTACGAGGGTTCGGCTCCTACGAGCAGTACTTC	CASSLRGFGSYEQYF
.	TRBV15	.	TRBJ2-7	TGTGCCACGGGGGGGGCCGGGATTTACGAGCAGTACTTC	CATGGAGIYEQYF
.	TRBV6-5	.	TRBJ2-1	TGTGCCACACAACCCGGGACAAACACAAACAATGAGCAGTTCTTC	CATQPGTNTNNEQFF
.	TRBV6-5	.	TRBJ1-3	TGTGCCAGCAGATCCCCATCTGGAAACACCATATATTTT	CASRSPSGNTIYF
.	TRBV19	.	TRBJ1-1	TGTGCCAGTAAAGCAGGGAACACTGAAGCTTTCTTT	CASKAGNTEAFF
.	TRBV30	.	TRBJ1-1	TGTGCCTGGAGTCATGGGCTCGAAGCTTTCTTT	CAWSHGLEAFF
.	TRBV19	.	TRBJ1-3	TGTGCCAGTAGTATATCGAGGGGGTCGGGTGGAAACACCATATATTTT	CASSISRGSGGNTIYF